The 9 T cell receptor beta chains presented below share a single source sample, sequenced in a study of T cell changes during pregnancy in multiple sclerosis. Produced via immunoSEQ multiplex PCR; TCRdb's table is partial and in-frame only. The sample shows fewer than 45,000 clones, 91% of them seen only once. Sequenced material: CD4+ T cells from peripheral blood mononuclear cells, taken in the second trimester of pregnancy. The receptors here all came from a female donor in good health, enrolled as a control in a pregnancy study.

The chain uses TRBV5-1 and TRBJ1-1; tentative D call: TRBD1 (6 bases). The CDR3 covers 18 residues. V dropped 2 bases and J dropped 4 bases, with 24 bases sitting between them. In germline, CDR1 is SGHRS, CDR2 YFSETQ. The CDR3 is CASSLTGTPPGRVTEAFF. In DNA form, the CDR3 reads TGCGCCAGCAGCTTAACCGGGACACCCCCCGGGAGGGTCACTGAAGCTTTCTTT.

The chain is built from TRBV30 and TRBJ2-3; TRBD2 might be the D (6 bases). This CDR3 has 13 amino acids. The germline V gene has CDR1 GTSNPN and CDR2 SVGIG (reference sequence). The V and J ends lost 4 bases and 2 bases respectively, with 10 bases between them. CDR3 coding DNA: TGTGCCTGGATCGGGAGTTACACAGATACGCAGTATTTT. Protein sequence: CAWIGSYTDTQYF.

The chain links TRBV5-1 to TRBJ2-6, with D maybe TRBD1 (6 bases). This CDR3 spans 16 amino acids. Germline CDR1 and CDR2: SGHRS and YFSETQ. Trimming shortened V by 0 bases and J by 3 bases, and 10 bases separated the two germline ends. CDR3 sequence (DNA): TGCGCCAGCAGCTTGGTGGGGGCAATTGGGGCCAACGTCCTGACTTTC. This codes for CASSLVGAIGANVLTF.

The chain combines TRBV19 with TRBJ2-3, with D possibly matching TRBD2 (5 bases). Trimming removed 6 bases from V and 2 bases from J, with 9 bases in between. The CDR3 runs 13 residues. Germline V gene lookup returns CDR1 LNHDA and CDR2 SQIVND (reference sequence). CDR3 protein: CASSWTVTDTQYF. The CDR3 bases are TGTGCCAGTAGCTGGACTGTCACAGATACGCAGTATTTT.

The rearrangement links TRBV5-4 to TRBJ2-3, with D possibly TRBD2 on 6 matching bases. Trimming removed 6 bases at V and 0 bases at J, with 14 bases between. Looked up from germline, CDR1 is SGHNT and CDR2 is YYREEE (reference sequence). The CDR3 loop spans 15 amino acids. CDR3 in amino acids: CASTKTSRSTDTQYF. The CDR3 DNA follows: TGTGCCAGCACCAAGACTAGTCGGAGCACAGATACGCAGTATTTT.

The CDR3: CASSPPTGSGYNEQFF. CDR3 nucleotides: TGTGCCAGCTCACCACCGACAGGGAGTGGGTACAATGAGCAGTTCTTC. The rearrangement joins TRBV18 to TRBJ2-1; 7 bases map to TRBD1. J was trimmed by 4 bases and V by 0 bases; bases with no gene match: 6. Germline V gene data show CDR1 as KGHSH and CDR2 as LQKENI. CDR3 length: 16 amino acids. Drawing the rest from reference TRBV18 and TRBJ2-1, the complete variable domain is NAGVMQNPRHLVRRRGQEARLRCSPMKGHSHVYWYRQLPEEGLKFMVYLQKENIIDESGMPKERFSAEFPKEGPSILRIQQVVRGDSAAYFCASSPPTGSGYNEQFFGPGTRLTVL.

The gene calls are TRBV2 and TRBJ2-5; D is perhaps TRBD2 (6 bases). Trimming shortened V by 4 bases and J by 5 bases, and 14 bases separated the two germline ends. This CDR3 spans 14 amino acids. Per the germline V gene, CDR1 is SNHLY and CDR2 is FYNNEI. CDR3 nucleotide sequence: TGTGCCAGCAGTGCACGAGGGAGGCGGGAGACCCAGTACTTC. Translation: CASSARGRRETQYF.

This chain uses TRBV5-5 with TRBJ2-6, with D tentatively TRBD2 (7 bases). Germline values: CDR1 SGHKS, CDR2 YYEKEE (reference sequence). V was shortened by 4 bases and J by 2 bases, with 13 bases between the two germline ends. The CDR3 runs 16 residues. The CDR3 sequence: CASSHEGGAGANVLTF. The CDR3 DNA reads TGTGCCAGCAGCCATGAAGGGGGGGCTGGGGCCAACGTCCTGACTTTC.

This sequence joins TRBV6-5 and TRBJ2-3; a weak D match, TRBD2 (7 bases). The CDR3 loop spans 16 amino acids. V gave up 2 bases and J gave up 1 base, with 13 bases separating them. CDR1 and CDR2 (germline): MNHEY, SVGAGI. The chain's CDR3 is CASSYGTGRGTDTQYF. The CDR3 nucleotides are TGTGCCAGCAGTTACGGAACAGGGAGGGGCACAGATACGCAGTATTTT.